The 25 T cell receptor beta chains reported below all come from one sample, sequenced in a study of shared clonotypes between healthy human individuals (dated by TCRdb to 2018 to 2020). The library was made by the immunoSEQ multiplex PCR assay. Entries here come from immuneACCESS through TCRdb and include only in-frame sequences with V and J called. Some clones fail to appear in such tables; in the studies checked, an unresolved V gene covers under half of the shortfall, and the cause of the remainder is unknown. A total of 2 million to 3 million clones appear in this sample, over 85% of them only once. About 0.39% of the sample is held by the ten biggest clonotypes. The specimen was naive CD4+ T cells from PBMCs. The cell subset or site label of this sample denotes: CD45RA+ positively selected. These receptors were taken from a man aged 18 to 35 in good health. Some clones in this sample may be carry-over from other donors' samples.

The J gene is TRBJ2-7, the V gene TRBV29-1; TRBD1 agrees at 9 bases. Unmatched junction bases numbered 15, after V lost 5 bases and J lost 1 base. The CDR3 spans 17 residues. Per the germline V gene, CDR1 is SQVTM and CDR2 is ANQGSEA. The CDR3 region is CSVWALDRDRVSYEQYF. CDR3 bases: TGCAGCGTTTGGGCCCTCGACCGGGACAGGGTATCCTACGAGCAGTACTTC.

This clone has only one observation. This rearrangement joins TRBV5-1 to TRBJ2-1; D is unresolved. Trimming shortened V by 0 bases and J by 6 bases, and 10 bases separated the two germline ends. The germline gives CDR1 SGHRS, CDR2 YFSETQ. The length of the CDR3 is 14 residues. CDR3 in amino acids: CASSLVGQTNEQFF. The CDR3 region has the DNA TGCGCCAGCAGCTTGGTGGGTCAGACCAATGAGCAGTTCTTC.

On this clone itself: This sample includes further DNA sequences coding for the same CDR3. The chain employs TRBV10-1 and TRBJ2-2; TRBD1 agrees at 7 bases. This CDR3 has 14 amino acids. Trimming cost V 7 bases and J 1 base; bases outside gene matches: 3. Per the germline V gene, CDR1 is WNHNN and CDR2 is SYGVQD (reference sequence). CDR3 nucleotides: TGCGCCAGCACCGGGGACAGGAACACCGGGGAGCTGTTTTTT. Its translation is CASTGDRNTGELFF.

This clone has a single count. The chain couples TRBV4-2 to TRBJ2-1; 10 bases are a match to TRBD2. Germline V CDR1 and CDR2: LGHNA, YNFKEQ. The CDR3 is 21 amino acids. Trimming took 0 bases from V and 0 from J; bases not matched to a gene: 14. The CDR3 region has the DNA TGTGCCAGCAGCCAAGATTTCTTCGGACTAGCGGAGACGAGCTCCTACAATGAGCAGTTCTTC. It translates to CASSQDFFGLAETSSYNEQFF.

The CDR3 sequence is CASREGFTDTQYF. CDR3 coding DNA: TGTGCCAGCCGGGAGGGTTTCACAGATACGCAGTATTTT. The rearrangement uses TRBV28 and TRBJ2-3; 8 nucleotides line up with TRBD2. CDR3 size: 13 residues. Trimming removed 8 bases from V and 2 bases from J; junction bases left unmatched: 3. Germline CDR1 and CDR2: MDHEN and SYDVKM.

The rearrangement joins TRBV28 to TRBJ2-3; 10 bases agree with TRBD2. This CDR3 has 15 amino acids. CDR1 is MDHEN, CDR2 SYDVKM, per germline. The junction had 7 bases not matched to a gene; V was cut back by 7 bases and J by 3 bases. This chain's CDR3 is CASIPSSGRTDTQYF. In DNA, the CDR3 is TGTGCCAGCATTCCCTCTAGCGGGAGAACAGATACGCAGTATTTT.

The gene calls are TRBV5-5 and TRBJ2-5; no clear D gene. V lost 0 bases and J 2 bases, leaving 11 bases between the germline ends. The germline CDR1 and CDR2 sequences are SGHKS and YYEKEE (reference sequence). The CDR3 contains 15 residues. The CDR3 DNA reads TGTGCCAGCAGCTTGGTATCGGGCCGACAAGAGACCCAGTACTTC. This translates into CASSLVSGRQETQYF.

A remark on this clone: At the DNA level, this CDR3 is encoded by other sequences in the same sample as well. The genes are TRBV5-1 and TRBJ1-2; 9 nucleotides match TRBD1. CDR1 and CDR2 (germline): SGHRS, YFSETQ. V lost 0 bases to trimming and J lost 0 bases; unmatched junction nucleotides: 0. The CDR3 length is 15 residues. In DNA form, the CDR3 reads TGCGCCAGCAGCTTGGGACAGGGGGCTAACTATGGCTACACCTTC. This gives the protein CASSLGQGANYGYTF.

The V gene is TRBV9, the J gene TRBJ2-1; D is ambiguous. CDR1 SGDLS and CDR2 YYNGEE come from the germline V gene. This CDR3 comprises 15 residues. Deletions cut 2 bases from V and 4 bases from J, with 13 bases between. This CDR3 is CASSVWQTPYNEQFF. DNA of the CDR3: TGTGCCAGCAGCGTCTGGCAGACCCCTTACAATGAGCAGTTCTTC.

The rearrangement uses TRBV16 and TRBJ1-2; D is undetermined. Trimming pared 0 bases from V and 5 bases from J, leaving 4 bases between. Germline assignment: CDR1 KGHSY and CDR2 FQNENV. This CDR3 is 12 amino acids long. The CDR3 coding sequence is TGTGCCAGCAGCCAATCCATGTATGGCTACACCTTC. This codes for CASSQSMYGYTF.

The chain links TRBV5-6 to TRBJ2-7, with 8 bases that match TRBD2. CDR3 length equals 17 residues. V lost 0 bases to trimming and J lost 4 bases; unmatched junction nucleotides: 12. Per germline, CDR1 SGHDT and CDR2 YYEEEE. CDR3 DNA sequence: TGTGCCAGCAGCTTGGTGGGCCAGCGGGGGATGAGATACGAGCAGTACTTC. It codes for CASSLVGQRGMRYEQYF.

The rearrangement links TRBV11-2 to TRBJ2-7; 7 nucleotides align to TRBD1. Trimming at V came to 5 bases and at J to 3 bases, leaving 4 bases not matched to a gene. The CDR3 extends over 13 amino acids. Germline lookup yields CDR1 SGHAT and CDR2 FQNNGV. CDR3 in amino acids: CASSPRGSYEQYF. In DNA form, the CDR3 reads TGTGCCAGCAGCCCCAGGGGGAGCTACGAGCAGTACTTC. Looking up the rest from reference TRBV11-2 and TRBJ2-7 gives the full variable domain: EAGVAQSPRYKIIEKRQSVAFWCNPISGHATLYWYQQILGQGPKLLIQFQNNGVVDDSQLPKDRFSAERLKGVDSTLKIQPAKLEDSAVYLCASSPRGSYEQYFGPGTRLTVT.

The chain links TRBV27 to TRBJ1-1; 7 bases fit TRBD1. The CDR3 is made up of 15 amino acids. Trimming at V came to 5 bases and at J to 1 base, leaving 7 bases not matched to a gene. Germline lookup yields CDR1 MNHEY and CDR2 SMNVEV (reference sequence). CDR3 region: CASSTPGQTNTEAFF. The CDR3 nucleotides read TGTGCCAGCAGTACACCGGGACAGACGAACACTGAAGCTTTCTTT.

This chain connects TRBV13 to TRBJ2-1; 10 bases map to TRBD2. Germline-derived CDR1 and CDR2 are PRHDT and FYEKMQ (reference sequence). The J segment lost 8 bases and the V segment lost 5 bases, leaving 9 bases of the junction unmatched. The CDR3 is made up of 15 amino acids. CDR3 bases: TGTGCCAGCAGCGGCCGACTAGCGGGCGCGTATGAGCAGTTCTTC. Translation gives CASSGRLAGAYEQFF.

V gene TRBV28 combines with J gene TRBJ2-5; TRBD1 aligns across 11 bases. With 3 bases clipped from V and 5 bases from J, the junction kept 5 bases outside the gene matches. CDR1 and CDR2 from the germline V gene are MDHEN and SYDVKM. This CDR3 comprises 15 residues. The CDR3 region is CASSLGQGVWETQYF. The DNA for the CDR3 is TGTGCCAGCAGTTTGGGACAGGGGGTATGGGAGACCCAGTACTTC.

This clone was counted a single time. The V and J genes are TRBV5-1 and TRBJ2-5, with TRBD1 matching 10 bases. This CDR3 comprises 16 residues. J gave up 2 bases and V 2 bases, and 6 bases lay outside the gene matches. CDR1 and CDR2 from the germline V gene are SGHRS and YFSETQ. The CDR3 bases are TGCGCCAGCAGCTTAATTCCGGACAGGGGGCAAGAGACCCAGTACTTC. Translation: CASSLIPDRGQETQYF. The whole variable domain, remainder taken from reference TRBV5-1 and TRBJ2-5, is KAGVTQTPRYLIKTRGQQVTLSCSPISGHRSVSWYQQTPGQGLQFLFEYFSETQRNKGNFPGRFSGRQFSNSRSEMNVSTLELGDSALYLCASSLIPDRGQETQYFGPGTRLLVL.

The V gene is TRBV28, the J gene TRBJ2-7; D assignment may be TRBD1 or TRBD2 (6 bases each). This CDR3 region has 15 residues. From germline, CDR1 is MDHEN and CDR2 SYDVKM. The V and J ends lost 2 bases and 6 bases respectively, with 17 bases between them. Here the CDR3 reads CASSLPGRGGFEQYF. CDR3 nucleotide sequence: TGTGCCAGCAGTTTACCGGGCAGGGGAGGTTTCGAGCAGTACTTC.

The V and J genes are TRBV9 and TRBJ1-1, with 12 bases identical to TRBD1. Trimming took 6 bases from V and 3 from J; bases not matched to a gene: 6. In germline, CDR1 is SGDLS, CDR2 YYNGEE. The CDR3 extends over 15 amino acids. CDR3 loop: CASNQGQGAYTEAFF. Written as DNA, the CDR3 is TGTGCCAGCAACCAGGGACAGGGGGCATACACTGAAGCTTTCTTT. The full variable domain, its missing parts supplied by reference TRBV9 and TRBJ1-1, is DSGVTQTPKHLITATGQRVTLRCSPRSGDLSVYWYQQSLDQGLQFLIQYYNGEERAKGNILERFSAQQFPDLHSELNLSSLELGDSALYFCASNQGQGAYTEAFFGQGTRLTVV.

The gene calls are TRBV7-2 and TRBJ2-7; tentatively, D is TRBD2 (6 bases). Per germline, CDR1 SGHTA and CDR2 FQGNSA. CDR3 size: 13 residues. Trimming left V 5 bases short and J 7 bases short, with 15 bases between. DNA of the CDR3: TGTGCCAGCAGCAAAAGGGACTTGGAAGAGCAGTACTTC. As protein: CASSKRDLEEQYF.

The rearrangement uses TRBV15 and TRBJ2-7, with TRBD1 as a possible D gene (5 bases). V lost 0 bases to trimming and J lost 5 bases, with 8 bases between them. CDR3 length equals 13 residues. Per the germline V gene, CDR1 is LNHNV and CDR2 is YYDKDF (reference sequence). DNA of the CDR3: TGTGCCACCAGCAGAGAGGGGCCTCACGAGCAGTACTTC. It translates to CATSREGPHEQYF. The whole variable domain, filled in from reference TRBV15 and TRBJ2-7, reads DAMVIQNPRYQVTQFGKPVTLSCSQTLNHNVMYWYQQKSSQAPKLLFHYYDKDFNNEADTPDNFQSRRPNTSFCFLDIRSPGLGDTAMYLCATSREGPHEQYFGPGTRLTVT.

The CDR3 sequence is CASSSPGTENSNQPQHF. The CDR3 DNA sequence: TGTGCCAGCAGCTCCCCCGGGACAGAGAATAGCAATCAGCCCCAGCATTTT. The rearrangement links TRBV11-1 to TRBJ1-5; 7 bases agree with TRBD1. This CDR3 is built from 17 residues. Germline-derived CDR1 and CDR2 are SGHAT and FQDESV (reference sequence). The J segment lost 0 bases and the V segment lost 4 bases, leaving 9 bases of the junction unmatched.

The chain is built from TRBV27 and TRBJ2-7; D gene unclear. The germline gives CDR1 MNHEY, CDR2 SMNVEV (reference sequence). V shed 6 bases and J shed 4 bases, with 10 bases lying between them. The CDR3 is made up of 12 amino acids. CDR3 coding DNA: TGTGCCAGCAGCAGTAGGGCTTACGAGCAGTACTTC. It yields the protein CASSSRAYEQYF.

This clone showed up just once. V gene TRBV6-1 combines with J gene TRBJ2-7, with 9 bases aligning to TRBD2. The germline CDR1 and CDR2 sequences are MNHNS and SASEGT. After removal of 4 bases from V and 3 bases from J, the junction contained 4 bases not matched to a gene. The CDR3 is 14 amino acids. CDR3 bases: TGTGCCAGCAGTGGGAGCGGGAGGTTCTACGAGCAGTACTTC. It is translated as CASSGSGRFYEQYF.

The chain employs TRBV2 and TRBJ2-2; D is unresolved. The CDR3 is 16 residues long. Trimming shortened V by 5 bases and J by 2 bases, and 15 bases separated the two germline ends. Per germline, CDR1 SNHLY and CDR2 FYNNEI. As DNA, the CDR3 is TGTGCCAGCAGTCGTGAAGCCAGTATTAACACCGGGGAGCTGTTTTTT. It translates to CASSREASINTGELFF.

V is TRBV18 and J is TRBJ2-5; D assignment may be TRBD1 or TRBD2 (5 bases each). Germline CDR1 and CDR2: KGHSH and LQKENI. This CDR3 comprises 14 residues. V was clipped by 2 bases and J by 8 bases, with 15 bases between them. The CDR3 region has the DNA TGTGCCAGCTCACCAGCCATGTCAGGGACCACCCAGTACTTC. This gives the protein CASSPAMSGTTQYF.